The 8 T cell receptor beta chains given below trace back to one sample, sequenced in a study of radiation and T cells in renal cell carcinoma. The time point: baseline pretreatment blood. Treatment indicated: 15 Gy SBRT to primary tumor, nephrectomy 4 weeks later. TCRdb keeps only in-frame clones here, not all; method: immunoSEQ multiplex PCR. The sample lists roughly 100,000 clones, about 79% occurring once. The sequenced sample was blood, obtained from a patient whose treatment included radiotherapy and nephrectomy. The receptors come from a man in his 60s with renal cell carcinoma.

The DNA for the CDR3 is TGTGCCAGCTCACCGGTCGGACAGAACACTGAAGCTTTCTTT. Amino acid sequence: CASSPVGQNTEAFF. This sequence joins TRBV18 and TRBJ1-1; TRBD1 might be the D (5 bases). Germline values: CDR1 KGHSH, CDR2 LQKENI. The V end was cut by 3 bases, the J end by 1 base, with 9 bases between. The CDR3 runs 14 residues.

The chain joins TRBV5-1 to TRBJ2-2; 12 nucleotides align to TRBD2. Germline values: CDR1 SGHRS, CDR2 YFSETQ. The junction had 5 bases not matched to a gene; V was cut back by 4 bases and J by 4 bases. CDR3 length equals 16 residues. Here the CDR3 DNA reads TGCGCCAGCAGCACCCCTAGCGGGAGGGCCACCGGGGAGCTGTTTTTT. It translates to CASSTPSGRATGELFF.

The V call is TRBV6-5, the J call TRBJ1-5; 9 nucleotides align to TRBD1. The J segment lost 7 bases and the V segment lost 10 bases, leaving 8 bases of the junction unmatched. The CDR3 runs 13 residues. Germline CDR1 MNHEY, CDR2 SVGAGI. DNA of the CDR3: TGTGCCACCCTACAGGGGGCAGGGCAGCCCCAGCATTTT. Encoded protein: CATLQGAGQPQHF.

The chain couples TRBV28 to TRBJ2-7, with 7 positions matching TRBD2. The CDR3 has 15 residues. The germline V gene has CDR1 MDHEN and CDR2 SYDVKM. With V trimmed by 3 bases and J by 2 bases, 7 bases remained unmatched. DNA for the CDR3: TGTGCCAGCAGTTTCGGCGGGAGCCGTACCTACGAGCAGTACTTC. As protein: CASSFGGSRTYEQYF.

This clone was seen a few times. V usage is TRBV18 and J usage is TRBJ1-1; possibly TRBD1 for D (6 bases). Germline CDR1 reads KGHSH; CDR2 reads LQKENI. The length of the CDR3 is 16 residues. V lost 2 bases and J 0 bases, leaving 13 bases between the germline ends. The CDR3 nucleotides are TGTGCCAGCTCACCATCGATGGACAGTATGAACACTGAAGCTTTCTTT. Amino acids: CASSPSMDSMNTEAFF.

CDR3 bases: TGTGCCAGCTCCGGACAGTCGAACACCGGGGAGCTGTTTTTT. This translates into CASSGQSNTGELFF. The V gene is TRBV6-4, the J gene TRBJ2-2; a weak D match, TRBD1 (6 bases). The length of the CDR3 is 14 residues. Trimming shortened V by 8 bases and J by 0 bases, and 10 bases separated the two germline ends. Germline CDR1 and CDR2: MRHNA and SNTAGT.

The DNA of the CDR3 is TGTGCCAGCAGCTTAAATCCCAGACTTGGGGACTACGAGCAGTACTTC. Its translation: CASSLNPRLGDYEQYF. This rearrangement joins TRBV7-2 to TRBJ2-7; no firm D call. The germline V gene has CDR1 SGHTA and CDR2 FQGNSA. The CDR3 spans 16 residues. Trimming removed 2 bases from V and 3 bases from J, with 17 bases in between.

The chain couples TRBV29-1 to TRBJ2-3, with 10 nucleotides matching TRBD2. Germline-derived CDR1 and CDR2 are SQVTM and ANQGSEA. V dropped 6 bases and J dropped 6; count of bases not matched to a gene: 6. The CDR3 is made up of 13 amino acids. DNA of the CDR3: TGCAGCGTCCGTAGCGGGAGGTTGGATACGCAGTATTTT. Translation: CSVRSGRLDTQYF.